The 18 T cell receptor beta chains below come from one sample, sequenced in a study of control samples from healthy donors and cancer patients (dated by TCRdb to the early 2020s). The library was generated by the immunoSEQ multiplex PCR assay. TCRdb's version of the immuneACCESS table is confined to in-frame rearrangements and falls short of the full clone set. An unresolved V gene accounts for under half of the shortfall where checked; the remainder is of unknown origin. The sample contains 130,000 to 150,000 clones, approximately 86% of them found a single time. The ten largest clones take up just over 8.5% of the sample. The sequencing sample was made of blood. All receptors come from a woman in her twenties or thirties in good health.

This chain connects TRBV24-1 to TRBJ2-3, with TRBD2 identical over 11 bases. J was trimmed by 2 bases and V by 2 bases; bases with no gene match: 5. The length of the CDR3 is 17 residues. Per the germline V gene, CDR1 is KGHDR and CDR2 is SFDVKD. The CDR3 DNA follows: TGTGCCACCAGTGATTCCGGGACTAGCGGAAACACAGATACGCAGTATTTT. Amino acid sequence: CATSDSGTSGNTDTQYF.

The chain has TRBV27 and TRBJ1-5; a possible D gene is TRBD1 (5 bases). CDR3 length equals 16 residues. V shed 10 bases and J shed 5 bases, with 24 bases lying between them. Germline V gene sequence: CDR1 MNHEY, CDR2 SMNVEV (reference sequence). The CDR3 bases are TGTGCCATGCAGTCTGCGGTCAGGGTTTTTGATCAGCCCCAGCATTTT. Residues: CAMQSAVRVFDQPQHF.

The chain joins TRBV20-1 to TRBJ2-1; possible D gene TRBD1, 5 bases. Trimming pared 3 bases from V and 4 bases from J, leaving 16 bases between. Germline V gene lookup returns CDR1 DFQATT and CDR2 SNEGSKA (reference sequence). The CDR3 is 15 residues long. The CDR3 region is CSASSPGKPYNEQFF. The CDR3 DNA is TGCAGTGCTAGTAGTCCAGGGAAACCTTACAATGAGCAGTTCTTC.

This rearrangement joins TRBV2 to TRBJ2-7; D not certain. Germline CDR1 is SNHLY and CDR2 is FYNNEI. The CDR3 length is 11 residues. V dropped 7 bases and J dropped 5 bases, with 9 bases sitting between them. The chain's CDR3 is CASIQVNEQYF. The CDR3, as DNA: TGTGCCAGCATCCAAGTTAACGAGCAGTACTTC. The full variable domain, rest sourced from reference TRBV2 and TRBJ2-7, is EPEVTQTPSHQVTQMGQEVILRCVPISNHLYFYWYRQILGQKVEFLVSFYNNEISEKSEIFDDQFSVERPDGSNFTLKIRSTKLEDSAMYFCASIQVNEQYFGPGTRLTVT.

This sequence joins TRBV2 and TRBJ1-1, with 7 positions matching TRBD1. Germline loops: CDR1 SNHLY, CDR2 FYNNEI. The junction had 14 bases not matched to a gene; V was cut back by 3 bases and J by 10 bases. This CDR3 has 15 residues. CDR3 coding DNA: TGTGCCAGCAGTGACTTCCTGACAGGGTTGCCCACAGCTTTCTTT. Translating gives CASSDFLTGLPTAFF. The entire variable domain, with the rest obtained from reference TRBV2 and TRBJ1-1, is as follows: EPEVTQTPSHQVTQMGQEVILRCVPISNHLYFYWYRQILGQKVEFLVSFYNNEISEKSEIFDDQFSVERPDGSNFTLKIRSTKLEDSAMYFCASSDFLTGLPTAFFGQGTRLTVV.

This chain joins TRBV4-1 and TRBJ1-6; D is undetermined. This CDR3 has 15 residues. With 0 bases removed from V and 15 bases from J, the gap between germline ends came to 18 bases. Per germline, CDR1 MGHRA and CDR2 YSYEKL. Here the CDR3 DNA reads TGCGCCAGCAGCCAAGAAGTCGCGTCCCCTCGGAACCTCCACTTT. Protein: CASSQEVASPRNLHF.

About this clone itself: Distinct nucleotide sequences in the sample also encode this CDR3. The chain carries TRBV7-2 and TRBJ1-5; D not certain. The CDR3 covers 13 residues. Germline V gene lookup returns CDR1 SGHTA and CDR2 FQGNSA. The V end was cut by 1 base, the J end by 0 bases, with 1 base between. The CDR3 region is CASSLDSNQPQHF. The CDR3 DNA sequence: TGTGCCAGCAGCTTAGATAGCAATCAGCCCCAGCATTTT.

The V call is TRBV3-1 (or the pseudogene TRBV3-2), the J call TRBJ1-6; D remains ambiguous. The ends were cut back, 2 bases at V and 7 bases at J, with 6 bases in the middle. There are 13 residues in the CDR3. Germline CDR1 LGHDT, CDR2 YNNKEL (reference sequence). CDR3 sequence: CASSQSRNSPLHF. The CDR3 DNA reads TGTGCCAGCAGCCAAAGCCGGAATTCACCCCTCCACTTT.

Concerning this clone itself: Other DNA sequences in the sample encode the same CDR3. The chain carries TRBV27 and TRBJ2-1; D is perhaps TRBD2 (6 bases). The CDR3 totals 12 residues. V gave up 4 bases and J gave up 7 bases, with 8 bases separating them. CDR1 MNHEY and CDR2 SMNVEV come from the germline V gene (reference sequence). The CDR3 DNA sequence: TGTGCCAGCAGTTCCCGGGGGAATGAGCAGTTCTTC. Translated: CASSSRGNEQFF.

The chain is built from TRBV4-1 and TRBJ1-3; no reliable D call. There are 12 residues in the CDR3. CDR1 and CDR2 (germline): MGHRA, YSYEKL. V lost 1 base and J lost 8, with 6 bases in between. CDR3 in DNA: TGCGCCAGCAGCCAAGGCGGACACACCATATATTTT. Protein sequence: CASSQGGHTIYF.

Comment on this clone: Other DNA sequences in the same sample also yield this CDR3. J is TRBJ1-1 and V is TRBV5-1; 7 nucleotides line up with TRBD1. CDR1 is SGHRS and CDR2 is YFSETQ in the germline V gene. This CDR3 has 14 amino acids. With V trimmed by 4 bases and J by 1 base, 4 bases remained unmatched. As DNA, the CDR3 is TGCGCCAGCAGCGGTCAGGGGGGGAACACTGAAGCTTTCTTT. Translation: CASSGQGGNTEAFF.

V usage is TRBV3-1 (or the pseudogene TRBV3-2) and J usage is TRBJ2-7; 14 bases match TRBD2. Germline V gives CDR1 LGHDT, CDR2 YNNKEL (reference sequence). This CDR3 has 17 residues. V gave up 0 bases and J gave up 4 bases; unmatched junction bases: 5. The CDR3 is CASSQDLGTSGRYEQYF. DNA for the CDR3: TGTGCCAGCAGCCAAGATCTGGGGACTAGCGGGAGATACGAGCAGTACTTC.

V and J are TRBV5-4 and TRBJ2-4; TRBD1 or TRBD2 may be the D gene (5 bases each). Trimming shortened V by 3 bases and J by 6 bases, and 10 bases separated the two germline ends. This CDR3 spans 13 amino acids. In germline, CDR1 is SGHNT, CDR2 YYREEE (reference sequence). The CDR3 DNA is TGTGCCAGCAGCTGGGGACGGACAAACATTCAGTACTTC. Amino acids: CASSWGRTNIQYF. The variable domain in full, with the rest retrieved from reference TRBV5-4 and TRBJ2-4, is ETGVTQSPTHLIKTRGQQVTLRCSSQSGHNTVSWYQQALGQGPQFIFQYYREEENGRGNFPPRFSGLQFPNYSSELNVNALELDDSALYLCASSWGRTNIQYFGAGTRLSVL.

V gene TRBV6-5 combines with J gene TRBJ2-5; D remains ambiguous. Germline CDR1 reads MNHEY; CDR2 reads SVGAGI. Trimming removed 6 bases at V and 5 bases at J, with 13 bases between. The CDR3 contains 13 residues. The CDR3 DNA sequence: TGTGCCAGCAGGGCCGTTCCAGCGGAGACCCAGTACTTC. It yields the protein CASRAVPAETQYF.

This chain uses TRBV5-1 with TRBJ2-2; unclear D gene. CDR1 and CDR2 (germline): SGHRS, YFSETQ. This CDR3 spans 11 amino acids. Trimming stripped 5 bases from V and 8 bases from J, with 7 bases between. CDR3 DNA: TGCGCCAGCAGGTGGGGAGGGGAGCTGTTTTTT. Residues: CASRWGGELFF. Drawing the rest from reference TRBV5-1 and TRBJ2-2, the complete variable domain is KAGVTQTPRYLIKTRGQQVTLSCSPISGHRSVSWYQQTPGQGLQFLFEYFSETQRNKGNFPGRFSGRQFSNSRSEMNVSTLELGDSALYLCASRWGGELFFGEGSRLTVL.

In this sample, this clone turned up once. The genes are TRBV30 and TRBJ2-5; the match to TRBD2 covers 8 bases. V shed 1 base and J 4 bases; nucleotides not matched to a gene: 8. The CDR3 is 15 amino acids. Germline V gene sequence: CDR1 GTSNPN, CDR2 SVGIG (reference sequence). The CDR3 DNA reads as TGTGCCTGGAGTGCCGGGACTAGTGGGACAGAGACCCAGTACTTC. Protein sequence: CAWSAGTSGTETQYF.

This chain uses TRBV18 with TRBJ2-1, with D perhaps TRBD2 (5 bases). The CDR3 is 13 residues long. Per germline, CDR1 KGHSH and CDR2 LQKENI. Trimming took 0 bases from V and 9 from J, leaving 9 bases between them. CDR3 in DNA: TGTGCCAGCTCACCACCGGCGCGGGCTGAGCAGTTCTTC. It yields the protein CASSPPARAEQFF.

The rearrangement joins TRBV11-2 to TRBJ1-5; D unresolved. Germline V gives CDR1 SGHAT, CDR2 FQNNGV. This CDR3 has 17 amino acids. V was cut by 5 bases and J by 1 base, with 18 bases left in between. CDR3 sequence reads: CASSRLRVGLSNQPQHF. Written as DNA, the CDR3 is TGTGCCAGCAGCCGCCTCCGGGTGGGCTTGAGCAATCAGCCCCAGCATTTT.